The 7 T cell receptor beta chains below all came from one sample that was sequenced in a study of T cells in Graves' hyperthyroidism and ophthalmopathy. Template material for amplifying TCR beta CDR3 regions consisted of RNA transcripts. In the first-round RT-PCR of the TCR CDR3, the HTBI primer set was used. TCRdb processed the multiplex PCR reads anew with MiXCR; each CDR3 protein has one entry. The sample has about 400,000 distinct CDR3 sequences, approximately 14% seen once. The sample consisted of blood. The origin of the receptors is a woman aged 18 to 35 with Graves' hyperthyroidism.

V gene TRBV19 combines with J gene TRBJ1-2, with a tentative D call TRBD1 (6 bases). The CDR3 consists of 14 residues. V was shortened by 5 bases and J by 3 bases, with 13 bases between the two germline ends. Germline-derived CDR1 and CDR2 are LNHDA and SQIVND (reference sequence). In DNA, the CDR3 is TGTGCCAGTAGTGGGAGGGGGATAGACTATGGCTACACCTTC. This gives the protein CASSGRGIDYGYTF.

At least ten counts were recorded for this clonotype. This rearrangement joins TRBV19 to TRBJ1-1; tentative D call: TRBD1 (6 bases). The CDR3 has 15 residues. Germline lookup yields CDR1 LNHDA and CDR2 SQIVND (reference sequence). V was shortened by 0 bases and J by 0 bases, with 8 bases between the two germline ends. For the CDR3, the DNA is TGTGCCAGTAGTATAGATTGGGGGCTGAACACTGAAGCTTTCTTT. Protein product: CASSIDWGLNTEAFF.

The chain carries TRBV5-6 and TRBJ2-7, with a tentative D call TRBD2 (6 bases). V lost 6 bases to trimming and J lost 6 bases, with 13 bases between them. This CDR3 has 12 amino acids. Germline-derived CDR1 and CDR2 are SGHDT and YYEEEE. The CDR3 nucleotides read TGTGCCAGCACCGTTGTGGGGGGCGAGCAGTACTTC. Its translation: CASTVVGGEQYF.

This clonotype showed up many times. The chain employs TRBV5-6 and TRBJ2-7, with TRBD1 identical over 7 bases. V shed 0 bases, J shed 1 base, and the junction held 4 bases outside the gene matches. There are 15 residues in the CDR3. The germline V gene has CDR1 SGHDT and CDR2 YYEEEE. In nucleotides, the CDR3 is TGTGCCAGCAGCTTGGTACCAGGGGGATCCTACGAGCAGTACTTC. Translating it yields CASSLVPGGSYEQYF.

There are many counts of this clonotype. The CDR3 protein is CASSPYPHRDPEAFF. The CDR3 DNA sequence: TGTGCCAGCAGCCCCTATCCCCACAGGGACCCTGAAGCTTTCTTT. The V and J genes are TRBV7-9 and TRBJ1-1; weak D call: TRBD1 (6 bases). This CDR3 has 15 residues. Germline lookup yields CDR1 SEHNR and CDR2 FQNEAQ (reference sequence). V dropped 5 bases and J dropped 6 bases, with 19 bases sitting between them.

This clonotype was recorded many times. V is TRBV5-1 and J is TRBJ2-7; D unclear. This CDR3 has 16 residues. Germline V CDR1 and CDR2: SGHRS, YFSETQ. The germline V and J ends were trimmed by 7 bases and 2 bases, with 22 bases remaining between them. The chain's CDR3 is CASSISNAALTYEQYF. The CDR3 DNA sequence: TGCGCCAGCTCCATCAGCAACGCAGCCTTAACCTACGAGCAGTACTTC.

On this clonotype itself: A clone one base away is much larger, so this may be a read error. V gene TRBV5-5 combines with J gene TRBJ1-5, with 8 nucleotides matching TRBD1. In germline, CDR1 is SGHKS, CDR2 YYEKEE (reference sequence). V lost 3 bases to trimming and J lost 3 bases; unmatched junction nucleotides: 5. The CDR3 covers 15 residues. The CDR3: CASSYGQGLNQPQHF. Here the CDR3 DNA reads TGTGCCAGCAGCTATGGACAGGGCCTCAATCAGCCCCAGCATTTT.